The 29 T cell receptor beta chains below come from one sample, sequenced in a study of cytomegalovirus exposure and HLA in healthy donors. 60 Vbeta and 13 Jbeta primers were used in PCR. The repertoire was sequenced with immunoSEQ multiplex PCR; TCRdb's copy has only in-frame clones and lacks some. This sample's table has 40,000 to 50,000 clones. Sequenced material: PBMCs. The source is a woman between 40 and 55 years old in good health and CMV-seronegative.

The chain employs TRBV28 and TRBJ1-2, with a tentative D call TRBD1 (6 bases). Per germline, CDR1 MDHEN and CDR2 SYDVKM. The CDR3 has 14 amino acids. Trimming pared 3 bases from V and 8 bases from J, leaving 16 bases between. The CDR3 sequence is CASSFSGASRGYTF. CDR3 nucleotides: TGTGCCAGCAGTTTTTCAGGGGCCTCTAGGGGCTACACCTTC.

The rearrangement links TRBV19 to TRBJ2-1, with TRBD2 identical over 7 bases. CDR1 is LNHDA and CDR2 is SQIVND in the germline V gene (reference sequence). There are 14 residues in the CDR3. V trimming: 3 bases; J trimming: 10 bases; junction bases outside the gene matches: 9. The DNA of the CDR3 is TGTGCCAGTAGTATTATCGGGAGGCGAGAGGAGCAGTTCTTC. It yields the protein CASSIIGRREEQFF.

The chain combines TRBV18 with TRBJ2-7; 8 positions match TRBD2. The ends lost 1 base at V and 6 bases at J; junction bases unmatched: 2. CDR1 KGHSH and CDR2 LQKENI come from the germline V gene. The CDR3 is 13 residues long. CDR3 sequence (DNA): TGTGCCAGCTCACCACACGCGGGAGGCGAGCAGTACTTC. Its translation is CASSPHAGGEQYF.

On this clone itself: One end of the junction is discordant with germline, which a read error may explain. The V call is TRBV18, the J call TRBJ2-1, with 7 bases identical to TRBD2. Germline CDR1 KGHSH, CDR2 LQKENI. The CDR3 consists of 16 residues. Here the CDR3 reads CASSPTGGSSDNEQFF. CDR3 DNA sequence: TGTGCCAGCTCACCGACGGGAGGAAGCTCCGACAATGAGCAGTTCTTC.

The chain joins TRBV6-1 to TRBJ1-2, with TRBD1 as a possible D gene (6 bases). The V end was cut by 5 bases, the J end by 5 bases, with 9 bases between. Germline V CDR1 and CDR2: MNHNS, SASEGT. The CDR3 contains 12 residues. Here the CDR3 DNA reads TGTGCCAGCAGTTCAGGGGAATATGGCTACACCTTC. Protein: CASSSGEYGYTF.

V and J are TRBV9 and TRBJ1-5, with 9 bases fitting TRBD1. The CDR3 is 18 amino acids. V lost 0 bases to trimming and J lost 4 bases; unmatched junction nucleotides: 11. Germline V lookup: CDR1 SGDLS, CDR2 YYNGEE. The CDR3 loop is CASSVGGSPGQGNQPQHF. CDR3 coding DNA: TGTGCCAGCAGCGTAGGTGGGAGCCCGGGACAGGGAAATCAGCCCCAGCATTTT.

This clone registers medium-sized by frequency. The V and J genes are TRBV2 and TRBJ1-5; D is unresolved. Trimming removed 5 bases at V and 11 bases at J, with 16 bases between. The CDR3 length is 13 residues. CDR1 and CDR2 from the germline V gene are SNHLY and FYNNEI. CDR3 coding DNA: TGTGCCAGCAGTTGGTGGGCAGGCCTGTCCCAGCATTTT. Amino acids: CASSWWAGLSQHF.

The V call is TRBV6-1, the J call TRBJ2-4, with D unresolved. The CDR3 length is 13 residues. V gave up 9 bases and J gave up 3 bases, with 12 bases separating them. Germline V gene lookup returns CDR1 MNHNS and CDR2 SASEGT. The CDR3 bases are TGTGCCAGTTTCTCCCGGTACAAAAACATTCAGTACTTC. It specifies CASFSRYKNIQYF.

J is TRBJ1-1 and V is TRBV10-3; D may be TRBD1 (6 bases). V was shortened by 2 bases and J by 0 bases, with 10 bases between the two germline ends. From germline, CDR1 is ENHRY and CDR2 SYGVKD. This CDR3 has 15 amino acids. This CDR3 reads CAISEGQPMNTEAFF. The CDR3 region has the DNA TGTGCCATCAGTGAGGGACAGCCTATGAACACTGAAGCTTTCTTT.

V and J are TRBV27 and TRBJ1-1; possible D gene TRBD1, 5 bases. Trimming stripped 5 bases from V and 1 base from J, with 11 bases between. The CDR3 contains 14 residues. Per germline, CDR1 MNHEY and CDR2 SMNVEV (reference sequence). This CDR3 reads CASSPDRENTEAFF. CDR3 nucleotide sequence: TGTGCCAGCAGTCCCGACAGAGAGAACACTGAAGCTTTCTTT.

J is TRBJ1-3 and V is TRBV28; TRBD1 might be the D (6 bases). Germline CDR1 reads MDHEN; CDR2 reads SYDVKM. V was trimmed by 9 bases and J by 1 base, leaving 10 bases between them. The CDR3 contains 13 residues. The CDR3 reads CASIGGSGNTIYF. The CDR3 DNA is TGTGCCAGTATAGGGGGATCTGGAAACACCATATATTTT.

The chain couples TRBV4-1 to TRBJ2-3; D remains ambiguous. Deletions cut 0 bases from V and 2 bases from J, with 9 bases between. Germline V CDR1 and CDR2: MGHRA, YSYEKL. This CDR3 has 15 residues. The CDR3, as DNA: TGCGCCAGCAGCCAAGATGGAGCCCACACAGATACGCAGTATTTT. This encodes CASSQDGAHTDTQYF.

V and J are TRBV4-1 and TRBJ2-1, with 10 bases matching TRBD2. The CDR3 is made up of 17 amino acids. The germline gives CDR1 MGHRA, CDR2 YSYEKL. V trimming: 1 base; J trimming: 5 bases; junction bases outside the gene matches: 8. CDR3 nucleotide sequence: TGCGCCAGCAGCCAAGTCAGCGGGAGGGCCCCCCACAATGAGCAGTTCTTC. Translation gives CASSQVSGRAPHNEQFF.

Comments on this clone: This sample includes further DNA sequences coding for the same CDR3. This chain uses TRBV28 with TRBJ2-3; D possibly corresponds to TRBD2 (6 bases). The germline V and J ends were trimmed by 2 bases and 1 base, with 10 bases remaining between them. CDR1 and CDR2 from the germline V gene are MDHEN and SYDVKM. The CDR3 is made up of 15 amino acids. The chain's CDR3 is CASSLGGAGTDTQYF. The CDR3 DNA follows: TGTGCCAGCAGTTTAGGAGGGGCGGGCACAGATACGCAGTATTTT.

J is TRBJ2-3 and V is TRBV29-1; D might be TRBD1 (5 bases). Trimming took 6 bases from V and 7 from J, leaving 14 bases between them. Per germline, CDR1 SQVTM and CDR2 ANQGSEA. The CDR3 has 12 amino acids. The CDR3: CSVDLNRNTQYF. In DNA form, the CDR3 reads TGCAGCGTGGATCTCAACAGGAATACGCAGTATTTT.

The chain is built from TRBV4-1 and TRBJ1-2; the match to TRBD1 covers 7 bases. The CDR3 is made up of 14 amino acids. Germline assignment: CDR1 MGHRA and CDR2 YSYEKL. V was pared by 1 base and J by 2 bases, with 1 base of the junction left unmatched. The CDR3 protein is CASSQGTGNYGYTF. The CDR3 DNA reads TGCGCCAGCAGCCAAGGGACAGGAAACTATGGCTACACCTTC.

The rearrangement joins TRBV6-1 to TRBJ2-4; a possible D gene is TRBD1 (7 bases). This CDR3 is 15 amino acids long. The germline CDR1 and CDR2 sequences are MNHNS and SASEGT. Between the trimmed V and J ends, which lost 3 bases and 5 bases, there was a span of 14 bases. The DNA for the CDR3 is TGTGCCAGCAGTGACCAGGGGGGACACCAAAACATTCAGTACTTC. Residues: CASSDQGGHQNIQYF.

The chain recombines TRBV29-1 with TRBJ2-1; 15 bases agree with TRBD2. The CDR3 totals 16 residues. V shed 5 bases and J 8 bases; nucleotides not matched to a gene: 10. Germline-derived CDR1 and CDR2 are SQVTM and ANQGSEA. CDR3 sequence (DNA): TGCAGCGTTCTAACAGGACTAGCGGGAGGGCAGGATGAGCAGTTCTTC. Protein product: CSVLTGLAGGQDEQFF.

The V gene is TRBV4-3, the J gene TRBJ2-7, with TRBD2 matching over 9 bases. The V segment lost 4 bases and the J segment 7 bases; nucleotides outside the gene matches: 14. The germline V gene encodes CDR1 LGHNA and CDR2 YSLEER. The CDR3 length is 16 residues. CDR3 in amino acids: CASSPNWAGGPEEQYF. The CDR3 coding sequence is TGCGCCAGCAGCCCTAATTGGGCGGGAGGGCCGGAGGAGCAGTACTTC.

The J gene is TRBJ1-1, the V gene TRBV29-1; D is undetermined. The CDR3 consists of 13 residues. V shed 4 bases and J shed 3 bases, with 12 bases lying between them. Germline V CDR1 and CDR2: SQVTM, ANQGSEA. CDR3 nucleotide sequence: TGCAGCGTTGTCGTTCGGGGAGACACTGAAGCTTTCTTT. Translation gives CSVVVRGDTEAFF.

In regard to this clone: One junction end disagrees with the germline gene, perhaps due to a read error. The gene calls are TRBV5-1 and TRBJ1-1; no definite D call. This CDR3 comprises 13 residues. Germline CDR1 is SGHRS and CDR2 is YFSETQ. The CDR3 loop is CASSLEGRTEDFF. DNA of the CDR3: TGCGCCAGCAGCTTGGAAGGGAGGACTGAAGATTTCTTT.

The rearrangement uses TRBV19 and TRBJ1-2, with D perhaps matching TRBD1 (6 bases). Germline loops: CDR1 LNHDA, CDR2 SQIVND (reference sequence). The CDR3 covers 14 residues. V was trimmed by 7 bases and J by 3 bases, leaving 15 bases between them. The CDR3 DNA follows: TGTGCCAGTACCCCACAGGGTGTCTACTATGGCTACACCTTC. It translates to CASTPQGVYYGYTF.

The V gene is TRBV4-1, the J gene TRBJ1-1; perhaps TRBD1 as D (6 bases). Trimming removed 0 bases from V and 6 bases from J, with 14 bases in between. The CDR3 is 15 amino acids. CDR1 and CDR2 from the germline V gene are MGHRA and YSYEKL. For the CDR3, the DNA is TGCGCCAGCAGCCAAGATACAGGGTTTAGTCCTGAAGCTTTCTTT. It yields the protein CASSQDTGFSPEAFF.

V usage is TRBV7-8 and J usage is TRBJ2-1; 9 bases are shared with TRBD2. The CDR3 totals 16 residues. CDR1 is SGHVS and CDR2 is FQNEAQ in the germline V gene. Trimming took 0 bases from V and 4 from J; bases not matched to a gene: 4. The DNA for the CDR3 is TGTGCCAGCAGCTTAGCGGATAGCGGGAGTTACAATGAGCAGTTCTTC. Translating it yields CASSLADSGSYNEQFF. The full variable domain, its missing parts supplied by reference TRBV7-8 and TRBJ2-1, is GAGVSQSPRYKVAKRGQDVALRCDPISGHVSLFWYQQALGQGPEFLTYFQNEAQLDKSGLPSDRFFAERPEGSVSTLKIQRTQQEDSAVYLCASSLADSGSYNEQFFGPGTRLTVL.

The rearrangement joins TRBV9 to TRBJ2-7, with 9 nucleotides matching TRBD2. J gave up 3 bases and V 4 bases, and 8 bases lay outside the gene matches. From germline, CDR1 is SGDLS and CDR2 YYNGEE. CDR3 length: 15 amino acids. The CDR3 DNA reads TGTGCCAGCAGCCGGACTAGCGCGGCAAACTACGAGCAGTACTTC. This gives the protein CASSRTSAANYEQYF.

The chain couples TRBV1 to TRBJ2-3; the table's D call of TRBD2 was not tested on the DNA. TRBV1 is a listed pseudogene. The CDR3 consists of 19 residues. CDR3 in DNA: TGCACCAGCAGCCATCGTCCTACTGGGCGGGAGAGGATTATAGATACGCAGTATTTT. This encodes CTSSHRPTGRERIIDTQYF.

The V gene is TRBV27, the J gene TRBJ1-5; D is unresolved. This CDR3 has 13 residues. In germline, CDR1 is MNHEY, CDR2 SMNVEV (reference sequence). The V gene lost 6 bases and the J gene lost 5 bases, with 11 bases spanning the gap. CDR3 residues: CASSQRGDQPQHF. For the CDR3, the DNA is TGTGCCAGCAGCCAGCGGGGAGATCAGCCCCAGCATTTT.

The chain combines TRBV4-1 with TRBJ1-2, with TRBD1 matching over 7 bases. The V gene's germline CDR1 is MGHRA and CDR2 YSYEKL. CDR3 length: 14 residues. The junction had 7 bases not matched to a gene; V was cut back by 6 bases and J by 3 bases. This CDR3 reads CASRKQGYDYGYTF. The CDR3 nucleotides are TGCGCCAGCAGGAAACAGGGGTACGACTATGGCTACACCTTC.

The chain carries TRBV6-1 and TRBJ2-5; D not resolved. V was pared by 2 bases and J by 5 bases, with 21 bases between. The length of the CDR3 is 17 residues. CDR1 MNHNS and CDR2 SASEGT come from the germline V gene. Written as DNA, the CDR3 is TGTGCCAGCAGTGAACCCCTCTCAAGTCGGTTTGCCGAGACCCAGTACTTC. It encodes CASSEPLSSRFAETQYF.